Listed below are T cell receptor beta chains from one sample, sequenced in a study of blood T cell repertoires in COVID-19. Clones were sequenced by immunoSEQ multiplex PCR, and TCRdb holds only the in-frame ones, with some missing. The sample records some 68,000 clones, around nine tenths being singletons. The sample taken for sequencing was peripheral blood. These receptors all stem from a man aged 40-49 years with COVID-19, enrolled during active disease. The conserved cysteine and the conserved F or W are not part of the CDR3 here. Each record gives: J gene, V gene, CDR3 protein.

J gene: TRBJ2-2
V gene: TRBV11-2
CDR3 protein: ASRFTGNTGELF

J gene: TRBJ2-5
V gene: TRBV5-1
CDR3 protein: ASSLVFGTDFSRGLQETQY

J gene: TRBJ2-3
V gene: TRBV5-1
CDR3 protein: ASSLGLDTDTQY

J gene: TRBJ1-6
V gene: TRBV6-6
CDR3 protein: AIGQGSSSYNSPLH

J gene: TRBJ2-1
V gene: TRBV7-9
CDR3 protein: ASSLGLAGGLFDNEQF

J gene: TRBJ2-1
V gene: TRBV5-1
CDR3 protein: ASSLVSGGTYNEQF

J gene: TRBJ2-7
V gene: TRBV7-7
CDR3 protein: ASSPDNSYEQY

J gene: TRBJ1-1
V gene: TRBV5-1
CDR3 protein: ASSLDGGDTEAF

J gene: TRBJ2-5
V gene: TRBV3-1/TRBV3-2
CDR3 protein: ASSQDGGAGETQY

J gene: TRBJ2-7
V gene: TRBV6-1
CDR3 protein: ASSEPGLGLYEQY

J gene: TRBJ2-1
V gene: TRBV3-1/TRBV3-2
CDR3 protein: ASSQADNEQF

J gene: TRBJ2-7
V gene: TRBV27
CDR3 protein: ASSWAGAAGSYEQY

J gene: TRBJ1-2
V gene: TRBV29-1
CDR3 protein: SADRGNYGYT

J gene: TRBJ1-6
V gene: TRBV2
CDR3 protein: ASSGQGGFSPLH

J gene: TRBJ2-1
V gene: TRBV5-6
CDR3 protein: ASSLFRNGDEQF

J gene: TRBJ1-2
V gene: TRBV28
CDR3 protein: ASDQGGYT

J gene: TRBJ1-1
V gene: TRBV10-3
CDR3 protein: AINSRGRVDTEAF

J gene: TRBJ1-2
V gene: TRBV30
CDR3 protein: AWSYTREGYT

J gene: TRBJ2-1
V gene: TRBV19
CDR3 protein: ASSIAQGQNEQF

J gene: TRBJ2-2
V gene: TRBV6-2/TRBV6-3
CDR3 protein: ASSNPTSGGAVGELF

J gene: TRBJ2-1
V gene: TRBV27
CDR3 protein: ASSSPTQTGNEQF

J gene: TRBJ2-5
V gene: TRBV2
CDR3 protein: ASSLPSGETQY

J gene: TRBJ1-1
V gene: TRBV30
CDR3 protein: AWSGKPGQKNTEAF